This T cell receptor beta chain was captured in a study of shared clonotypes between healthy human individuals. Overall study findings and caveats: Of the naive CD4 clonotypes, roughly 5.5% were shared across a handful of donors.

Under the authors' procedure: Quality scores were absent from the junction-only immunoSEQ sequences, so filtering differed. Produced via immunoSEQ multiplex PCR; TCRdb's table is partial and in-frame only. D and trimming were read from the DNA, whereas the V and J calls and clone size are those reported in that table. The sample carries under 700,000 clones, roughly 95% recorded once. Germline loops: CDR1 SGHVS, CDR2 FNYEAQ. CDR3 size: 12 residues. V shed 5 bases and J shed 9 bases, with 10 bases lying between them. Terminally differentiated effector memory CD45RA+ cells were excluded by CCR7 positive selection of CD45RO-negative cells. As concerns this clone: The target antigen is unknown.

The J gene is TRBJ2-2, the V gene TRBV7-6; no definite D call. Sequenced material: naive CD8+ T cells sorted from blood. The receptor's source is a woman younger than 45 in good health. The CDR3 coding sequence is TGTGCCAGCAGCCACGACATGCGGGAGCTGTTTTTT. Its translation: CASSHDMRELFF.